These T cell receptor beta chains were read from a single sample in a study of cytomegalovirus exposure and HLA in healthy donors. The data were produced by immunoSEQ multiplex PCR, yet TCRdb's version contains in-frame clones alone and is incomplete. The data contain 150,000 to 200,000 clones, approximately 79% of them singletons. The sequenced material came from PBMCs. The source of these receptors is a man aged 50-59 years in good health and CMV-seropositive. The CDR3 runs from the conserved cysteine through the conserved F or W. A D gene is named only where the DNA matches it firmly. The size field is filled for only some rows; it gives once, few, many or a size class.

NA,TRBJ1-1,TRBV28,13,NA,CASKSGMNTEAFF,TGTGCCAGCAAGTCAGGTATGAACACTGAAGCTTTCTTT
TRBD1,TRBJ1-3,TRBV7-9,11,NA,CASSFLVDRVF,TGTGCCAGCAGCTTTCTTGTGGACAGGGTTTTT
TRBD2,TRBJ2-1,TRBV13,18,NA,CASSAKTSGGASYNEQFF,TGTGCCAGCAGCGCAAAGACTAGCGGGGGGGCCTCCTACAATGAGCAGTTCTTC
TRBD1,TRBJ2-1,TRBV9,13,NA,CASGGQGSYEQFF,TGTGCCAGTGGGGGACAGGGTTCATATGAGCAGTTCTTC
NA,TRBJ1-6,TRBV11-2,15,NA,CASSTTGQYNSPLHF,TGTGCCAGCAGCACCACGGGACAATATAATTCACCCCTCCACTTT
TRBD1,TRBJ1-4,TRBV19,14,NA,CASRQGGTNEKLFF,TGTGCCAGCAGACAGGGTGGGACTAATGAAAAACTGTTTTTT
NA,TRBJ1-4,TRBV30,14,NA,CAWSIGGTNEKLFF,TGTGCCTGGAGTATTGGGGGCACTAATGAAAAACTGTTTTTT
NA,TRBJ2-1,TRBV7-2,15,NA,CASSLDRSSYNEQFF,TGTGCCAGCAGCTTAGACCGGAGCTCCTACAATGAGCAGTTCTTC
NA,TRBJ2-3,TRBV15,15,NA,CATSIFLPPTDTQYF,TGTGCCACCAGCATCTTCCTCCCCCCCACAGATACGCAGTATTTT
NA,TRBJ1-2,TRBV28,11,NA,CASSPGYGYTF,TGTGCCAGCAGCCCGGGCTATGGCTACACCTTC
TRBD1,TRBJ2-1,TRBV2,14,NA,CASSGWDRQGTQFF,TGTGCCAGCAGTGGTTGGGACAGGCAAGGAACGCAGTTCTTC
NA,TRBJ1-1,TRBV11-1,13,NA,CASSPQLNTEAFF,TGTGCCAGCAGCCCACAGCTGAACACTGAAGCTTTCTTT
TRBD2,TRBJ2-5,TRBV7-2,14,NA,CASSRGGRLETQYF,TGTGCCAGCAGCCGCGGGGGGAGGCTGGAGACCCAGTACTTC
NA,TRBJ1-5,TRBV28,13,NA,CASSMDYNQPQHF,TGTGCCAGCAGTATGGACTACAATCAGCCCCAGCATTTT
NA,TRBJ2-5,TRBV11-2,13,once,CASSRTAPGTQYF,TGTGCCAGCAGCCGGACAGCCCCGGGGACCCAGTACTTC
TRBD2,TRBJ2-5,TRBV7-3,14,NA,CASSPAGDQETQYF,TGTGCCAGCAGCCCAGCGGGGGACCAAGAGACCCAGTACTTC
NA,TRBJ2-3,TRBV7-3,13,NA,CASSLGGPDTQYF,TGTGCCAGCAGCTTAGGGGGCCCAGATACGCAGTATTTT
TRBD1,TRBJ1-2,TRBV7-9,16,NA,CASSYWAGGGNYGYTF,TGTGCCAGCAGCTATTGGGCAGGGGGCGGGAACTATGGCTACACCTTC
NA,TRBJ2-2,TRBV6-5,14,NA,CASRNRGGTGELFF,TGTGCCAGCAGGAACAGGGGAGGCACCGGGGAGCTGTTTTTT
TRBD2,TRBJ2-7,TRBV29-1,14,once,CSVEDREGFYEQYF,TGCAGCGTTGAAGATCGGGAGGGGTTCTACGAGCAGTACTTC
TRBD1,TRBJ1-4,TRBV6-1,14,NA,CASSVGTGERRVFF,TGTGCCAGCAGTGTTGGGACAGGCGAGCGGAGAGTGTTTTTT
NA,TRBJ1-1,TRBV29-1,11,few,CSYRANTEAFF,TGCAGCTACAGGGCAAACACTGAAGCTTTCTTT
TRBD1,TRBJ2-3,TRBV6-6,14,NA,CASSYGTGTDTQYF,TGTGCCAGCAGTTACGGGACAGGGACAGATACGCAGTATTTT
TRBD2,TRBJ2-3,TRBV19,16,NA,CASNRGTSGVVDTQYF,TGTGCCAGTAACCGAGGGACTAGCGGGGTAGTAGATACGCAGTATTTT
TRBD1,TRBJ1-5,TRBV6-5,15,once,CASSLGTASNQPQHF,TGTGCCAGCAGTCTCGGGACAGCTAGCAATCAGCCCCAGCATTTT
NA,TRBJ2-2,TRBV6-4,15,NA,CASSKTRENTGELFF,TGTGCCAGCTCGAAGACCCGGGAGAACACCGGGGAGCTGTTTTTT
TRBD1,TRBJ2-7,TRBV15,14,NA,CATSPRDSSYEQYF,TGTGCCACCAGCCCAAGGGACAGCTCCTACGAGCAGTACTTC
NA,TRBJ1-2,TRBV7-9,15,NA,CASSPGGDANYGYTF,TGTGCCAGCAGTCCGGGGGGGGACGCTAACTATGGCTACACCTTC
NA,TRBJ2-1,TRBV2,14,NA,CASTGLGADNEQFF,TGTGCCAGCACAGGTTTGGGGGCAGACAATGAGCAGTTCTTC
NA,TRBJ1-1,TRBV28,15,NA,CASSAWEGEGTEAFF,TGTGCCAGCAGCGCATGGGAGGGTGAAGGGACTGAAGCTTTCTTT
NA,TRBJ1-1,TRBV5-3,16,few,CARSLEEQKRNTEAFF,TGTGCCAGAAGCTTGGAGGAACAGAAGAGGAACACTGAAGCTTTCTTT
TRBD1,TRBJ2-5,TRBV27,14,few,CASSELDRRETQYF,TGTGCCAGCAGTGAGTTGGACAGGCGAGAGACCCAGTACTTC
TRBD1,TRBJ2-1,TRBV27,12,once,CASSSGGNEQFF,TGTGCCAGCAGTTCAGGGGGTAATGAGCAGTTCTTC
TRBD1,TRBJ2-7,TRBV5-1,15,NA,CASSLGQGLIYEQYF,TGCGCCAGCAGCTTGGGACAGGGGCTAATCTACGAGCAGTACTTC
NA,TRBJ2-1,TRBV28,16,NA,CASSLPGYSSYNEQFF,TGTGCCAGCAGTTTACCGGGGTACAGCTCCTACAATGAGCAGTTCTTC
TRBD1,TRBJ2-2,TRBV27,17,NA,CASSLRGTGFFPGELFF,TGTGCCAGCAGTTTACGAGGGACAGGGTTTTTTCCCGGGGAGCTGTTTTTT